A selection of T cell receptor beta chains follows, all from one sample in a study of T cell repertoires in cytomegalovirus infection. TCRdb recomputed calls from the reads with MiXCR, one row per CDR3 protein. The repertoire includes some 480,000 distinct CDR3 sequences, 30% to 40% of them detected once, and around a sixth sits in the top ten. Their target antigens are unknown. The sample here was cultured PBMCs, taken from culture after CMV antigen stimulation. These TCRs come from a human donor in good health (CMV status not recorded). Some clones in this sample may be carry-over from other donors' samples. Both conserved end residues are trimmed from each CDR3.

V gene: TRBV11-1
J gene: TRBJ2-1
CDR3 protein: ASSGGPSNEQF

V gene: TRBV12-3/TRBV12-4
J gene: TRBJ2-1
CDR3 protein: ASRRLADNEQF

V gene: TRBV11-3
J gene: TRBJ2-1
CDR3 protein: ASSFHVQVSYNEQF

V gene: TRBV6-5
J gene: TRBJ2-3
CDR3 protein: ASSYSTGSTDTQY

V gene: TRBV7-9
J gene: TRBJ2-7
CDR3 protein: ASSERDTSRYEQY

V gene: TRBV12-3/TRBV12-4
J gene: TRBJ1-6
CDR3 protein: ASSFFVGSPLH

V gene: TRBV7-2
J gene: TRBJ1-6
CDR3 protein: ASTLTRDRGNSPLH

V gene: TRBV5-6
J gene: TRBJ2-7
CDR3 protein: ASSLLERTIAWGQY

V gene: TRBV7-8
J gene: TRBJ2-5
CDR3 protein: ASSLSPGTQY

V gene: TRBV7-6
J gene: TRBJ2-5
CDR3 protein: ASSLPAETQY

V gene: TRBV28
J gene: TRBJ1-5
CDR3 protein: ASRGDTEGWNQPQH

V gene: TRBV7-9
J gene: TRBJ2-2
CDR3 protein: ASSLASGRTPGELF

V gene: TRBV6-6
J gene: TRBJ2-1
CDR3 protein: ASRRTSGRSDEQF

V gene: TRBV20-1
J gene: TRBJ2-2
CDR3 protein: SATSGLAGGPGGELF

V gene: TRBV7-9
J gene: TRBJ1-1
CDR3 protein: ASSLRTAMNTEAF

V gene: TRBV7-8
J gene: TRBJ2-3
CDR3 protein: ASSLTLDRTQY

V gene: TRBV6-2/TRBV6-3
J gene: TRBJ1-1
CDR3 protein: ASVLTGGATEAF

V gene: TRBV7-2
J gene: TRBJ2-3
CDR3 protein: ASSGYILDTQY

V gene: TRBV11-2
J gene: TRBJ2-3
CDR3 protein: ASSKRVGKDTQY

V gene: TRBV19
J gene: TRBJ2-1
CDR3 protein: ASSIEGGRRDEQF

V gene: TRBV12-3/TRBV12-4
J gene: TRBJ1-2
CDR3 protein: ASSSGRSSYHGYT

V gene: TRBV6-6
J gene: TRBJ2-3
CDR3 protein: ASSYSMGGADTQY

V gene: TRBV7-9
J gene: TRBJ2-5
CDR3 protein: ASSLSRAGGGETQY

V gene: TRBV7-2
J gene: TRBJ1-4
CDR3 protein: ASSPARDSQKLF

V gene: TRBV7-9
J gene: TRBJ2-3
CDR3 protein: ASMAGGQSTTDTQY

V gene: TRBV7-2
J gene: TRBJ1-2
CDR3 protein: ASSLAVFRTGSGYT

V gene: TRBV12-3/TRBV12-4
J gene: TRBJ2-1
CDR3 protein: ASSITSGGYNEQF

V gene: TRBV4-1
J gene: TRBJ2-5
CDR3 protein: ASSQEYRDQETQY

V gene: TRBV20-1
J gene: TRBJ1-1
CDR3 protein: SARDSGSNTEAF

V gene: TRBV5-8
J gene: TRBJ1-2
CDR3 protein: ASSLNYGASQGYT

V gene: TRBV6-2/TRBV6-3
J gene: TRBJ2-5
CDR3 protein: ASSYRLAEVEGQY

V gene: TRBV12-3/TRBV12-4
J gene: TRBJ2-3
CDR3 protein: ASVLHSTDTQY

V gene: TRBV4-1
J gene: TRBJ2-7
CDR3 protein: ASSQETSGKYEQY

V gene: TRBV4-3
J gene: TRBJ2-7
CDR3 protein: ASSQDLAGVYEQY

V gene: TRBV6-1
J gene: TRBJ2-1
CDR3 protein: ASVAGTFSYNEQF

V gene: TRBV7-3
J gene: TRBJ1-4
CDR3 protein: ASSRSGGTNEKLF

V gene: TRBV4-1
J gene: TRBJ1-4
CDR3 protein: ASSQDDGARGRELF

V gene: TRBV6-6
J gene: TRBJ1-2
CDR3 protein: ASSYTRVDGYT

V gene: TRBV7-2
J gene: TRBJ2-4
CDR3 protein: ASSLFEGIQY

V gene: TRBV6-6
J gene: TRBJ1-6
CDR3 protein: ASSSRTWDRGDSYNSPLH

V gene: TRBV6-1
J gene: TRBJ1-2
CDR3 protein: ASSTPTQGIYGYT

V gene: TRBV5-1
J gene: TRBJ2-1
CDR3 protein: ASSPEGLAATIPTYNEQF

V gene: TRBV6-1
J gene: TRBJ1-1
CDR3 protein: ASSAQGKLTEAF

V gene: TRBV10-1
J gene: TRBJ2-1
CDR3 protein: ASSESGGRAYNEQF

V gene: TRBV28
J gene: TRBJ1-1
CDR3 protein: ASSPTGAGMNTEAF